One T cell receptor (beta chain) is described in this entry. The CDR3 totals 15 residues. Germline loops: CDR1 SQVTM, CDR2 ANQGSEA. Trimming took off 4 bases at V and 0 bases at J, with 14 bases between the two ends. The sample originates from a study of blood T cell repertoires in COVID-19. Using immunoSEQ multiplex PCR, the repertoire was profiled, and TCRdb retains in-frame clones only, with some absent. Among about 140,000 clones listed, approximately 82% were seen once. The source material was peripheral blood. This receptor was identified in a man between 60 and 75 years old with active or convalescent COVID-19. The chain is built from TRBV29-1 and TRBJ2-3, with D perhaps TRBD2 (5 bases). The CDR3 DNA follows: TGCAGCGTTGTGCCGGGGAGACGGAGCACAGATACGCAGTATTTT. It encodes CSVVPGRRSTDTQYF.